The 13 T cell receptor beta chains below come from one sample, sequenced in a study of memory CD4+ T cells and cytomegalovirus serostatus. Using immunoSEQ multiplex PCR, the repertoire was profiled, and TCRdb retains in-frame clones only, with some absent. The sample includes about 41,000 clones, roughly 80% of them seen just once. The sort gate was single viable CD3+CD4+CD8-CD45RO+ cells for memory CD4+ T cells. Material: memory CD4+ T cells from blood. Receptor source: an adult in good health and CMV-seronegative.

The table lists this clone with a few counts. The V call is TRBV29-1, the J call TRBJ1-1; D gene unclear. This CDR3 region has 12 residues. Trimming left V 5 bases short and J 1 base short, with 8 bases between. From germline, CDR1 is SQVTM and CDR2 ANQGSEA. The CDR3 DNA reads TGCAGCGTTAAGGACTGGAACACTGAAGCTTTCTTT. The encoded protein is CSVKDWNTEAFF.

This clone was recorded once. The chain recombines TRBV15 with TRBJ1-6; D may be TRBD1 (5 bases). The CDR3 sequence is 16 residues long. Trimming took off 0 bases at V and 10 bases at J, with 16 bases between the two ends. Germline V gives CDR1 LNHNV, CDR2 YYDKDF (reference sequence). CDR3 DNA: TGTGCCACCAGCAGAGATCCATCAGGGAGGTCCTCACCCCTCCACTTT. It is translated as CATSRDPSGRSSPLHF.

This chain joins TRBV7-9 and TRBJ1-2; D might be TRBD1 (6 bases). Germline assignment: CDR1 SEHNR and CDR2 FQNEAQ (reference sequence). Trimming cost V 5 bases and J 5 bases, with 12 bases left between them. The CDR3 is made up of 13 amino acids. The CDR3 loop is CASSPDGQYGYTF. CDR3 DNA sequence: TGTGCCAGCAGCCCTGACGGACAGTATGGCTACACCTTC. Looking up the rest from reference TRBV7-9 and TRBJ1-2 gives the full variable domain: DTGVSQNPRHKITKRGQNVTFRCDPISEHNRLYWYRQTLGQGPEFLTYFQNEAQLEKSRLLSDRFSAERPKGSFSTLEIQRTEQGDSAMYLCASSPDGQYGYTFGSGTRLTVV.

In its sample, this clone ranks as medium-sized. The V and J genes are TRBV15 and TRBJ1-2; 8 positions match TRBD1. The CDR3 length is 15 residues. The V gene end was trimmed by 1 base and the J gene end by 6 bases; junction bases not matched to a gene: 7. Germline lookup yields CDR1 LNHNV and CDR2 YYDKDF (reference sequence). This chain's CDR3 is CATSRGKDRVDGYTF. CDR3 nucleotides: TGTGCCACCAGCAGAGGAAAGGACAGGGTGGATGGCTACACCTTC.

The CDR3 DNA follows: TGTGCCAGCAGCTTTGACTTAAACACTGAAGCTTTCTTT. The encoded protein is CASSFDLNTEAFF. The chain is built from TRBV7-2 and TRBJ1-1; no clear D. The CDR3 is 13 residues long. Germline V gives CDR1 SGHTA, CDR2 FQGNSA. The V end lost 3 bases, the J end lost 2 bases, and 7 bases lay between the germline ends.

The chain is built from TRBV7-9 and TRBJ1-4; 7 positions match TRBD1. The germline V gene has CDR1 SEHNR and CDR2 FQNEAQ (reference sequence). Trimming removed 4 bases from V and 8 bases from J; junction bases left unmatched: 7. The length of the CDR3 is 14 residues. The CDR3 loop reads CASSSDRPGEKLFF. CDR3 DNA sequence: TGTGCCAGCAGCTCGGACAGGCCGGGGGAAAAACTGTTTTTT. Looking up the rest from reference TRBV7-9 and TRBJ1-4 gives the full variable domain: DTGVSQNPRHKITKRGQNVTFRCDPISEHNRLYWYRQTLGQGPEFLTYFQNEAQLEKSRLLSDRFSAERPKGSFSTLEIQRTEQGDSAMYLCASSSDRPGEKLFFGSGTQLSVL.

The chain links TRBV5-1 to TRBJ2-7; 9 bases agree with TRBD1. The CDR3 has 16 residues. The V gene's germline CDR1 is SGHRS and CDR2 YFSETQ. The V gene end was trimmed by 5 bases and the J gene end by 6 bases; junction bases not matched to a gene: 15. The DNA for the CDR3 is TGCGCCAGCAGACAGGGACCCGGGACAGGGTTTAGCGAGCAGTACTTC. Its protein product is CASRQGPGTGFSEQYF.

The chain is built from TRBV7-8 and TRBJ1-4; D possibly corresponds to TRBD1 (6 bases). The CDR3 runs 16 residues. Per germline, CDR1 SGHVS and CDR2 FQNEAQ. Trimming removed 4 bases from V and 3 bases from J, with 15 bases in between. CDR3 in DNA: TGTGCCAGCAGCTATCGGGGGGCAAGGGCTAATGAAAAACTGTTTTTT. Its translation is CASSYRGARANEKLFF.

CDR3 loop: CAISAVYGGSSSYEQYF. The CDR3 nucleotides are TGTGCCATCAGTGCCGTCTACGGGGGCTCTAGCTCCTACGAGCAGTACTTC. V usage is TRBV10-3 and J usage is TRBJ2-7; D tentatively fits TRBD1 or TRBD2 (6 bases each). The CDR3 is 17 amino acids. Germline lookup yields CDR1 ENHRY and CDR2 SYGVKD. V was trimmed by 4 bases and J by 0 bases, leaving 19 bases between them.

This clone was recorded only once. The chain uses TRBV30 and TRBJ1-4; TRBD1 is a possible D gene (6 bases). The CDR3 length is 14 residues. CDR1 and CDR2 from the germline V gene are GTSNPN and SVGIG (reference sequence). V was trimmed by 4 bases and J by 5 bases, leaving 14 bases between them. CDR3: CAWTYRAVNEKLFF. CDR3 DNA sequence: TGTGCCTGGACCTACAGGGCGGTAAATGAAAAACTGTTTTTT.

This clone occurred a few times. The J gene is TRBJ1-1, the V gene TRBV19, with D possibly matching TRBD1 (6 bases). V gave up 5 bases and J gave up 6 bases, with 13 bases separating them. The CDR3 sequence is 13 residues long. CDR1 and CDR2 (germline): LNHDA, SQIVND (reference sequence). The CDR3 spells CASSPFEGAEAFF. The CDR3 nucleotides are TGTGCCAGTAGTCCATTCGAGGGGGCTGAAGCTTTCTTT.

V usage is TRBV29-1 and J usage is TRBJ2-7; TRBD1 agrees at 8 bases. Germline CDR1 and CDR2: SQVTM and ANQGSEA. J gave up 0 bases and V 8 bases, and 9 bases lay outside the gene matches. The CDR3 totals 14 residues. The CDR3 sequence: CSLWDRWISYEQYF. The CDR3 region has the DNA TGCAGCTTATGGGACAGGTGGATCTCCTACGAGCAGTACTTC.

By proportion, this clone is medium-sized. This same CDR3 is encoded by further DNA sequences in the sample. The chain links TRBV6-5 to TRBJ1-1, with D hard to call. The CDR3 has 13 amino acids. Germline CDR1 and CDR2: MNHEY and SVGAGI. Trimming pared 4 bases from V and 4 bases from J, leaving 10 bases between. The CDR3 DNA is TGTGCCAGCAGTTCGCAGAGAACCACTGAAGCTTTCTTT. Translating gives CASSSQRTTEAFF.